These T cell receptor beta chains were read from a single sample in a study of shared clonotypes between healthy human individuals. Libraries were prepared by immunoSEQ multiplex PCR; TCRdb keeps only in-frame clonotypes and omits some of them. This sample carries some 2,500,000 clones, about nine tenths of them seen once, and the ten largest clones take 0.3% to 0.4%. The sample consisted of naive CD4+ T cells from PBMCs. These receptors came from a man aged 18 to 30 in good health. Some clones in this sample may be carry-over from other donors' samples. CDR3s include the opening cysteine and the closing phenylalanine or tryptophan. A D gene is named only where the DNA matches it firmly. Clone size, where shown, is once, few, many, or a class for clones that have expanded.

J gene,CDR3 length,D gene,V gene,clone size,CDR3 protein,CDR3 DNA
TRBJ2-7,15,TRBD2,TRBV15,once,CATSSKGLAGSEQYF,TGTGCCACCAGCAGCAAGGGACTAGCGGGATCCGAGCAGTACTTC
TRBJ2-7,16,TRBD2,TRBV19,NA,CASSSGTSGRINEQYF,TGTGCCAGTAGCTCTGGGACTAGCGGGAGGATTAACGAGCAGTACTTC
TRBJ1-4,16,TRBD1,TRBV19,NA,CASSTYRGLSNEKLFF,TGTGCCAGTAGTACCTACAGGGGACTTTCTAATGAAAAACTGTTTTTT
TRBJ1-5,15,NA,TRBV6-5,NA,CASRESGGSNQPQHF,TGTGCCAGCAGAGAGAGTGGGGGTAGCAATCAGCCCCAGCATTTT
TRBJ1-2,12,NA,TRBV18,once,CASSARQSGYTF,TGTGCCAGCTCCGCCCGACAGTCTGGCTACACCTTC
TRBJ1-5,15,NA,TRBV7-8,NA,CASSLAGGGNQPQHF,TGTGCCAGCAGCTTAGCGGGTGGAGGGAATCAGCCCCAGCATTTT
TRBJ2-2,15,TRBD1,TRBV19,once,CASNPGQGRTGELFF,TGTGCCAGTAACCCGGGACAGGGACGTACCGGGGAGCTGTTTTTT
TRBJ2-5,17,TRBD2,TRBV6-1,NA,CASSEDGSGRAWETQYF,TGTGCCAGCAGTGAGGACGGTAGCGGGAGGGCCTGGGAGACCCAGTACTTC
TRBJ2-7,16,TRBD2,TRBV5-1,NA,CASSLSSGRALYEQYF,TGCGCCAGCAGCTTGTCGAGCGGGAGGGCCCTCTACGAGCAGTACTTC
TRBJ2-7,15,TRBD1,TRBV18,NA,CASSPPGTGPYEQYF,TGTGCCAGCTCACCACCTGGGACAGGCCCGTACGAGCAGTACTTC
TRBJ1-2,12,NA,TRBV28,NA,CASSSRDSGYTF,TGTGCCAGCAGCAGTCGGGATTCTGGCTACACCTTC
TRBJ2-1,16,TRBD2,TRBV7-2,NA,CASSLGSPAGTNEQFF,TGTGCCAGCAGCTTAGGTTCCCCAGCGGGAACAAATGAGCAGTTCTTC
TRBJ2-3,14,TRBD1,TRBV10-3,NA,CATRGQGAPDTQYF,TGTGCCACCCGCGGACAGGGGGCCCCAGATACGCAGTATTTT
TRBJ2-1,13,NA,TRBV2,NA,CASMEAFYNEQFF,TGTGCCAGCATGGAAGCATTTTACAATGAGCAGTTCTTC
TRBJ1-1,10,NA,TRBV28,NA,CAPRWDGAFF,TGTGCCCCTCGGTGGGATGGGGCTTTCTTT
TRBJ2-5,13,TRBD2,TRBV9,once,CASSVSGGETQYF,TGTGCCAGCAGCGTAAGCGGGGGAGAGACCCAGTACTTC
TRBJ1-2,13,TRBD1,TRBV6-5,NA,CASSGRGPYGYTF,TGTGCCAGCAGTGGCAGGGGGCCTTATGGCTACACCTTC
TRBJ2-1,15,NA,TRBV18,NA,CASSPEGHTYNEQFF,TGTGCCAGCTCACCAGAGGGGCATACCTACAATGAGCAGTTCTTC
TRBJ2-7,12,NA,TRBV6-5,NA,CASSGRAYEQYF,TGTGCCAGCAGTGGCAGGGCCTACGAGCAGTACTTC
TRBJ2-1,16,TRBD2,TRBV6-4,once,CASSPRDGRASNEQFF,TGTGCCAGCAGCCCACGGGACGGGAGGGCCTCGAATGAGCAGTTCTTC
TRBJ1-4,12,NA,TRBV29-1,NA,CSVGRANEKLFF,TGCAGCGTCGGTAGAGCTAATGAAAAACTGTTTTTT
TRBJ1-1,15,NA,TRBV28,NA,CASRTGDRMNTEAFF,TGTGCCAGCAGGACGGGGGACCGCATGAACACTGAAGCTTTCTTT
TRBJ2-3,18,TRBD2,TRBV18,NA,CASSPLAGVPTSTDTQYF,TGTGCCAGCTCCCCCCTAGCGGGAGTACCCACTAGCACAGATACGCAGTATTTT
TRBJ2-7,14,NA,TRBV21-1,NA,CASSKEAGGHEQYF,TGTGCCAGCAGCAAAGAAGCCGGGGGCCACGAGCAGTACTTC
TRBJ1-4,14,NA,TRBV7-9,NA,CASSQLRGSEKLFF,TGTGCCAGCAGCCAACTCCGTGGATCCGAAAAACTGTTTTTT
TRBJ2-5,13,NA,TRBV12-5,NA,CASGRGSQETQYF,TGTGCTAGTGGTAGGGGATCCCAAGAGACCCAGTACTTC
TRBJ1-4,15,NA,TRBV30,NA,CAWSVGIRINEKLFF,TGTGCCTGGAGTGTAGGAATCCGGATTAATGAAAAACTGTTTTTT
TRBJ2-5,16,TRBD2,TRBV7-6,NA,CASSLLAGGPSETQYF,TGTGCCAGCAGCCTGCTAGCGGGAGGGCCTTCGGAGACCCAGTACTTC
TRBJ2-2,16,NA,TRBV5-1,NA,CASSLQTGVNTGELFF,TGCGCCAGCAGCTTGCAGACAGGAGTGAACACCGGGGAGCTGTTTTTT
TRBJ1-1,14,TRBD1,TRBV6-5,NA,CASRRDRGNTEAFF,TGTGCCAGCAGACGGGACAGGGGAAACACTGAAGCTTTCTTT
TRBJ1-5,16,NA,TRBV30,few,CAWSGPSGLSNQPQHF,TGTGCCTGGAGTGGGCCCTCGGGTCTTAGCAATCAGCCCCAGCATTTT
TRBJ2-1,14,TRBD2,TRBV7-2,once,CASIRGSRNNEQFF,TGTGCCAGCATTCGCGGGAGTAGGAACAATGAGCAGTTCTTC
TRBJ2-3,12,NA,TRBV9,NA,CASSVRTDTQYF,TGTGCCAGCAGCGTTCGGACAGATACGCAGTATTTT
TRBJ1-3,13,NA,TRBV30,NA,CAWSQGFGNTIYF,TGTGCCTGGAGTCAAGGCTTCGGAAACACCATATATTTT
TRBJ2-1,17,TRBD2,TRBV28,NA,CASSSPRTSRTYNEQFF,TGTGCCAGCAGTTCACCCCGGACTAGCAGAACTTACAATGAGCAGTTCTTC
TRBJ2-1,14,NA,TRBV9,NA,CASSVANRVNEQFF,TGTGCCAGCAGCGTAGCCAACAGAGTTAATGAGCAGTTCTTC
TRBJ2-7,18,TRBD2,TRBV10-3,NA,CAISGAGLALAGPYEQYF,TGTGCCATCAGTGGCGCAGGGTTGGCGCTAGCGGGTCCCTACGAGCAGTACTTC
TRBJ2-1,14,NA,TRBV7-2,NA,CASSFTAGYNEQFF,TGTGCCAGCAGCTTTACGGCGGGGTACAATGAGCAGTTCTTC
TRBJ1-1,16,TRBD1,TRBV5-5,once,CASSSTGGAFNTEAFF,TGTGCCAGCAGCTCTACAGGGGGCGCTTTTAACACTGAAGCTTTCTTT
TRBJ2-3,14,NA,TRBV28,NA,CASSRSGRPDTQYF,TGTGCCAGCAGTCGGAGCGGGCGGCCAGATACGCAGTATTTT
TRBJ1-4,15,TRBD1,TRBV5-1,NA,CASSFGLAGGEKLFF,TGCGCCAGCAGCTTCGGTCTGGCAGGGGGTGAAAAACTGTTTTTT
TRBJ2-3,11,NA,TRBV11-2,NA,CASSLGGLGYF,TGTGCCAGCAGCTTAGGAGGACTCGGTTATTTT
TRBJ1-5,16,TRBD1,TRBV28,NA,CASSLDQGASNQPQHF,TGTGCCAGCAGTTTAGATCAGGGGGCAAGCAATCAGCCCCAGCATTTT
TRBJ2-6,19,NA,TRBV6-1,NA,CASSEIVSWIPSGANVLTF,TGTGCCAGCAGTGAAATCGTCAGCTGGATACCCTCTGGGGCCAACGTCCTGACTTTC
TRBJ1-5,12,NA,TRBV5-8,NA,CASSLRIGPQHF,TGTGCCAGCAGCCTAAGAATTGGGCCCCAGCATTTT
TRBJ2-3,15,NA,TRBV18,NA,CASSRLSPSTDTQYF,TGTGCCAGCTCACGGCTCTCGCCTAGCACAGATACGCAGTATTTT